This T cell receptor beta chain was documented in a study of T cells in tuberculosis. Background on the study: This South African cohort compared adolescents with or without latent tuberculosis against adults with active tuberculosis.

The V and J ends lost 4 bases and 4 bases, in that order; junction bases with no gene match: 9. The CDR3 contains 17 residues. Per the germline V gene, CDR1 is SGHVS and CDR2 is FQNEAQ. Profiled with immunoSEQ multiplex PCR; TCRdb holds only in-frame clones, not every one. The profile shows some 31,000 clones, 75% to 95% of them singletons. Specified time point: new active TB diagnosis, blood taken before or within 7 days of starting treatment. The chain joins TRBV7-8 to TRBJ2-1; 11 nucleotides line up with TRBD2. The receptor was derived from an adult with tuberculosis. The sequencing used PBMCs, collected at tuberculosis diagnosis. CDR3 DNA sequence: TGTGCCAGCAGCTCCGAACTAGCGGGGGACCTTTACAATGAGCAGTTCTTC. Protein product: CASSSELAGDLYNEQFF.